This T cell receptor (beta chain) was identified during a study of blood T cell repertoires in COVID-19. Turning to the study itself: PBMCs, B-cell-depleted T cells, or T cells were the source of the cDNA or gDNA that made up the material.

The table came from immunoSEQ multiplex PCR; TCRdb's copy has only in-frame clones and leaves some out. Among fewer than 150,000 clones listed, approximately 91% were seen once. Per the germline V gene, CDR1 is GTSNPN and CDR2 is SVGIG (reference sequence). The CDR3 is made up of 14 amino acids. The V and J ends lost 5 bases and 4 bases respectively, with 16 bases between them. This TCR came from a woman in her seventies who had recovered from COVID-19. The rearrangement uses TRBV30 and TRBJ2-3; weak D call: TRBD2 (5 bases). Sequenced input: peripheral blood. CDR3 sequence reads: CAWRPPARADTQYF. The CDR3 nucleotides are TGTGCCTGGCGTCCCCCGGCGCGGGCAGATACGCAGTATTTT.